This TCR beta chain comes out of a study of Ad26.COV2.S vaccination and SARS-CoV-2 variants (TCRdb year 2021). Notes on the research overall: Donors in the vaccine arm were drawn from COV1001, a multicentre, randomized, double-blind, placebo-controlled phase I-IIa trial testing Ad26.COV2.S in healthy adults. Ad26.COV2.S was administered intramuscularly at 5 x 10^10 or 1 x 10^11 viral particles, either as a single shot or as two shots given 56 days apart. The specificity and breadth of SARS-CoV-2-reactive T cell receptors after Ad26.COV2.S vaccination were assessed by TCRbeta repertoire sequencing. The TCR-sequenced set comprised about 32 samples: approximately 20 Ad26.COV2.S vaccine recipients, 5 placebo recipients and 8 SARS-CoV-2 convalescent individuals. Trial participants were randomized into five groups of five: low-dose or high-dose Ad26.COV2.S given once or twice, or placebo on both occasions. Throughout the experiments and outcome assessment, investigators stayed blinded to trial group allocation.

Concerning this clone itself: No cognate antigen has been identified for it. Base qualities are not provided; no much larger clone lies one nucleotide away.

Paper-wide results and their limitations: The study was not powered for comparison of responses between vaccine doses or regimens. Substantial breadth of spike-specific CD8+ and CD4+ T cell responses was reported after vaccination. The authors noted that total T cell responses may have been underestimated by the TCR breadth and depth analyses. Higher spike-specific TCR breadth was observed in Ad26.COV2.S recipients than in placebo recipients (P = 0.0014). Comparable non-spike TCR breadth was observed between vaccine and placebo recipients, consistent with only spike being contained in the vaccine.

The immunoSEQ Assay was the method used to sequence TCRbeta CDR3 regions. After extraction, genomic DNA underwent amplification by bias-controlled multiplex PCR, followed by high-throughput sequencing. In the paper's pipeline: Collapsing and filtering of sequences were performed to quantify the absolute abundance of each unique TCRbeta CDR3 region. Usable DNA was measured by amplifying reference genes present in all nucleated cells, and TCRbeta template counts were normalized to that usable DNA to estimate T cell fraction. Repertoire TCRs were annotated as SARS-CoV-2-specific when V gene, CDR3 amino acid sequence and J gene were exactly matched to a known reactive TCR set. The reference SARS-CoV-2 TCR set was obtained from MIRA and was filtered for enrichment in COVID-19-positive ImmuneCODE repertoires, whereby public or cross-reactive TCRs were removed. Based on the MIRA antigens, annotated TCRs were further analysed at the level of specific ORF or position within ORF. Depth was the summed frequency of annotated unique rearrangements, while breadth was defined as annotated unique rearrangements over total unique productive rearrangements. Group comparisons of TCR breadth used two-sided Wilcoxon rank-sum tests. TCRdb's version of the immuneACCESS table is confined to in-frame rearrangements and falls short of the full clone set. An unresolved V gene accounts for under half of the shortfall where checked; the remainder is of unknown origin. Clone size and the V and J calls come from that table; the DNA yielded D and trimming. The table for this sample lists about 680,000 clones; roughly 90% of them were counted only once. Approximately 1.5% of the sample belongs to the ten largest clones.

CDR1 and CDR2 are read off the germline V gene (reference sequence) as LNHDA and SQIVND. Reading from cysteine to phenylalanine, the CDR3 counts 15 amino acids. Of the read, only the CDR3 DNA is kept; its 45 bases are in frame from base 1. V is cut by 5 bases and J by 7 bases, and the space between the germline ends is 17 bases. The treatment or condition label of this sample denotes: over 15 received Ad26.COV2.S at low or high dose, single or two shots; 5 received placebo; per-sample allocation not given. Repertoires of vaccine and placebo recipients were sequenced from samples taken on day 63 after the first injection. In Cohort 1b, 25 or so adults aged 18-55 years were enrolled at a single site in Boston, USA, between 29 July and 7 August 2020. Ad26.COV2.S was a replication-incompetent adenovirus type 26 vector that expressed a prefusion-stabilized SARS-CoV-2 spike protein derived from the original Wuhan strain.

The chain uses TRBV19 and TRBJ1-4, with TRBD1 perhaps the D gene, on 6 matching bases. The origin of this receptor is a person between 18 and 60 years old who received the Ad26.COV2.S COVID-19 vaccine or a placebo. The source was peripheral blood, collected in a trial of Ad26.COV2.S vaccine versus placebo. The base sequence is TGTGCCAGTAGTCCCAGTCCAGGGGCGGGTGAAAAACTGTTTTTT. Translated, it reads CASSPSPGAGEKLFF.